Detailed here is one T cell receptor beta chain. Its antigen remains unknown. This entry is derived from a study of long-term antiretroviral therapy in people with HIV. This was the immunoSEQ v3.0 assay at survey level. Clones were read by immunoSEQ multiplex PCR, and TCRdb kept only the in-frame ones, dropping some. The sample carries approximately 35,000 clones, approximately 97% recorded once. Study-level findings and limits: The study lacked data on ART adherence, viral resistance or therapy changes. Blood specimens, gathered between about 2003 and 2018, were possibly obtained under older ART regimens. Despite increasing after ART, diversity remained lower than that of transplant donor controls. Control repertoires displayed wider CDR3 length ranges than the HIV repertoires.

CDR1 is SGHAT and CDR2 is FQNNGV in the germline V gene. CDR3 length equals 16 residues. Trimming removed 5 bases from V and 0 bases from J, with 15 bases in between. This TCR was recovered from a man aged 25 to 40 with HIV. This chain connects TRBV11-2 to TRBJ2-3; D may match TRBD1 or TRBD2 (5 bases each). This specimen consisted of unsorted PBMCs, obtained 6.9 years after starting antiretroviral therapy. The CDR3 DNA reads as TGTGCCAGCAGCCTAGGGACGAGAACTAGCACAGATACGCAGTATTTT. Translating it yields CASSLGTRTSTDTQYF. Combining the CDR3 with reference TRBV11-2 and TRBJ2-3 gives the whole variable domain EAGVAQSPRYKIIEKRQSVAFWCNPISGHATLYWYQQILGQGPKLLIQFQNNGVVDDSQLPKDRFSAERLKGVDSTLKIQPAKLEDSAVYLCASSLGTRTSTDTQYFGPGTRLTVL.